At least ten counts were recorded for the clone carrying this T cell receptor (beta chain). This entry comes from a study of neurological immune-mediated disorders. MiXCR, applied by TCRdb to the 5' RACE reads, yields one record per CDR3 protein. The sample has about 46,000 distinct CDR3 sequences, under 2% seen once. Germline V gives CDR1 KGHDR, CDR2 SFDVKD. The CDR3 runs to 14 residues. V was clipped by 0 bases and J by 8 bases; unmatched bases: 2. Specimen: PBMCs. The TCR sequence derives from a woman in her forties with multiple sclerosis. This chain connects TRBV24-1 to TRBJ2-1; 8 bases fit TRBD1. CDR3 sequence reads: CATSDLQGADEQFF. CDR3 bases: TGTGCCACCAGTGATTTGCAGGGGGCGGATGAGCAGTTCTTC.